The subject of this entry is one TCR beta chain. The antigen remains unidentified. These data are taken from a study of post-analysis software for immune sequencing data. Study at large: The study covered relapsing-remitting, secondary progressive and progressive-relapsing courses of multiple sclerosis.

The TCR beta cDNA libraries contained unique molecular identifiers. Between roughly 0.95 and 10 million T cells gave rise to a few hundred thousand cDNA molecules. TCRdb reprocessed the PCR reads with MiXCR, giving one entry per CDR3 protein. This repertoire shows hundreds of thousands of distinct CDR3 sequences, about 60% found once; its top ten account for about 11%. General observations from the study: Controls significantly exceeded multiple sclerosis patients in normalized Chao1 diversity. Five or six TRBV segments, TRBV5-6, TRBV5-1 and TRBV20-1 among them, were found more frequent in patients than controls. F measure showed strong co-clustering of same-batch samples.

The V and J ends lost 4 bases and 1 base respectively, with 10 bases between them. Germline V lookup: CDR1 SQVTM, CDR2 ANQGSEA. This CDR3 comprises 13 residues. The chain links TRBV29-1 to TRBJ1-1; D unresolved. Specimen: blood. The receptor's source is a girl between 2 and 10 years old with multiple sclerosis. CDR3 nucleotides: TGCAGCGTTGTATTGGACGGGAACACTGAAGCTTTCTTT. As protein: CSVVLDGNTEAFF. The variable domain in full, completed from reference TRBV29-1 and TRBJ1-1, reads SAVISQKPSRDICQRGTSLTIQCQVDSQVTMMFWYRQQPGQSLTLIATANQGSEATYESGFVIDKFPISRPNLTFSTLTVSNMSPEDSSIYLCSVVLDGNTEAFFGQGTRLTVV.